The clone carrying this T cell receptor (beta chain) was seen only once. The antigen is unknown. These data come from a study of cytomegalovirus exposure and HLA in healthy donors. Study results and limitations: The authors later linked a missense DCLRE1C variant to TCR beta V- and J-gene trimming.

The PCR used 60 Vbeta and 13 Jbeta primers. Some clones are missing from TCRdb's copy, which holds only in-frame ones; the method was immunoSEQ multiplex PCR. The top ten clones hold roughly 2.2% of a sample with over 65,000 clones, approximately 71% of them seen once. Trimming cost V 0 bases and J 6 bases, with 6 bases left between them. The CDR3 spans 13 residues. Per the germline V gene, CDR1 is MGHRA and CDR2 is YSYEKL. The sequence derives from a middle-aged man in good health and CMV-seronegative. The chain has TRBV4-1 and TRBJ1-5; D is undetermined. The sample was PBMCs. Written as DNA, the CDR3 is TGCGCCAGCAGCCAAGATCGGGGTCAGCCCCAGCATTTT. This sequence encodes CASSQDRGQPQHF.